A selection of T cell receptor beta chains follows, all from one sample in a study of blood T cell repertoires in COVID-19. The repertoire was sequenced with immunoSEQ multiplex PCR; TCRdb's copy has only in-frame clones and lacks some. The sample includes about 220,000 clones, 70% to 85% seen only once; the top ten take 1.3%. The sample was PBMCs or T cells enriched from blood (not recorded which). These receptors came from a woman aged 40 to 55 with acute COVID-19. The CDR3 runs from the conserved cysteine through the conserved F or W. Fields, in order: clone size, D gene, CDR3 length, J gene, V gene, CDR3 protein, CDR3 DNA. The D gene is left open where the match is weak. The size entry is marked missing in some rows and otherwise reads once, few, many or a size class.

clone size: few
D gene: NA
CDR3 length: 14
J gene: TRBJ2-2
V gene: TRBV6-1
CDR3 protein: CASSESGVQGELFF
CDR3 DNA: TGTGCCAGCAGTGAATCAGGGGTCCAAGGGGAGCTGTTTTTT

clone size: NA
D gene: TRBD1
CDR3 length: 14
J gene: TRBJ1-2
V gene: TRBV3-1/TRBV3-2
CDR3 protein: CASSPDRGIYGYTF
CDR3 DNA: TGTGCCAGCAGCCCCGACAGGGGCATCTATGGCTACACCTTC

clone size: NA
D gene: NA
CDR3 length: 12
J gene: TRBJ2-7
V gene: TRBV30
CDR3 protein: CAWSVTSYEQYF
CDR3 DNA: TGTGCCTGGAGTGTCACTTCCTACGAGCAGTACTTC

clone size: NA
D gene: NA
CDR3 length: 15
J gene: TRBJ1-5
V gene: TRBV9
CDR3 protein: CASSTGQFSNQPQHF
CDR3 DNA: TGTGCCAGCAGCACAGGACAGTTTAGCAATCAGCCCCAGCATTTT

clone size: NA
D gene: TRBD1
CDR3 length: 15
J gene: TRBJ2-1
V gene: TRBV14
CDR3 protein: CASSQGGTGSNEQFF
CDR3 DNA: TGTGCCAGCAGCCAAGGGGGGACAGGTAGCAATGAGCAGTTCTTC

clone size: few
D gene: TRBD1
CDR3 length: 15
J gene: TRBJ1-3
V gene: TRBV6-5
CDR3 protein: CASSKGQGNWNTIYF
CDR3 DNA: TGTGCCAGCAGCAAGGGACAGGGCAATTGGAACACCATATATTTT

clone size: NA
D gene: TRBD1
CDR3 length: 14
J gene: TRBJ2-7
V gene: TRBV6-5
CDR3 protein: CASSSHGTAYEQYF
CDR3 DNA: TGTGCCAGCAGTTCCCATGGGACAGCCTACGAGCAGTACTTC

clone size: NA
D gene: NA
CDR3 length: 14
J gene: TRBJ2-7
V gene: TRBV5-1
CDR3 protein: CASSKQGWTYEQYF
CDR3 DNA: TGCGCCAGCAGCAAGCAGGGGTGGACCTACGAGCAGTACTTC

clone size: NA
D gene: NA
CDR3 length: 14
J gene: TRBJ1-1
V gene: TRBV5-1
CDR3 protein: CASRAQGGRPEAFF
CDR3 DNA: TGCGCCAGCAGGGCACAGGGAGGGAGGCCTGAAGCTTTCTTT

clone size: NA
D gene: NA
CDR3 length: 15
J gene: TRBJ2-5
V gene: TRBV7-9
CDR3 protein: CASSLTLSGVKTQYF
CDR3 DNA: TGTGCCAGCAGCTTAACGCTGTCGGGGGTGAAGACCCAGTACTTC

clone size: NA
D gene: NA
CDR3 length: 14
J gene: TRBJ2-1
V gene: TRBV5-1
CDR3 protein: CASSLVSGAGEQFF
CDR3 DNA: TGCGCCAGCAGCTTGGTGTCGGGTGCTGGTGAGCAGTTCTTC

clone size: NA
D gene: TRBD1
CDR3 length: 15
J gene: TRBJ1-5
V gene: TRBV25-1
CDR3 protein: CASSESGTGNQPQHF
CDR3 DNA: TGTGCCAGCAGTGAATCTGGGACAGGGAATCAGCCCCAGCATTTT

clone size: NA
D gene: TRBD1
CDR3 length: 14
J gene: TRBJ2-4
V gene: TRBV6-5
CDR3 protein: CASSMGQAKNIQYF
CDR3 DNA: TGTGCCAGCAGCATGGGACAGGCCAAAAACATTCAGTACTTC

clone size: NA
D gene: TRBD2
CDR3 length: 16
J gene: TRBJ2-3
V gene: TRBV5-1
CDR3 protein: CASSPRSAGGTDTQYF
CDR3 DNA: TGCGCCAGCAGCCCGCGGTCAGCGGGAGGCACAGATACGCAGTATTTT

clone size: NA
D gene: TRBD1
CDR3 length: 13
J gene: TRBJ1-5
V gene: TRBV7-2
CDR3 protein: CASSLADRQPQHF
CDR3 DNA: TGTGCCAGCAGCTTAGCGGACAGGCAGCCCCAGCATTTT

clone size: NA
D gene: TRBD1
CDR3 length: 16
J gene: TRBJ1-2
V gene: TRBV28
CDR3 protein: CASSPPGTGLVYGYTF
CDR3 DNA: TGTGCCAGCAGCCCTCCCGGGACAGGGTTGGTCTATGGCTACACCTTC

clone size: NA
D gene: NA
CDR3 length: 11
J gene: TRBJ1-1
V gene: TRBV6-5
CDR3 protein: CASRNSYEAFF
CDR3 DNA: TGTGCCAGCAGAAACTCATACGAAGCTTTCTTT

clone size: once
D gene: NA
CDR3 length: 16
J gene: TRBJ1-5
V gene: TRBV3-1/TRBV3-2
CDR3 protein: CASSQAGRGAGQPQHF
CDR3 DNA: TGTGCCAGCAGCCAAGCGGGGCGGGGCGCGGGTCAGCCCCAGCATTTT

clone size: NA
D gene: TRBD2
CDR3 length: 16
J gene: TRBJ2-1
V gene: TRBV5-1
CDR3 protein: CASSPRAGGLDNEQFF
CDR3 DNA: TGCGCCAGCAGCCCCCGAGCGGGAGGGCTTGACAATGAGCAGTTCTTC

clone size: NA
D gene: NA
CDR3 length: 18
J gene: TRBJ2-3
V gene: TRBV12-2
CDR3 protein: CASRSFRGGAMNSDTQYF
CDR3 DNA: TGTGCAAGTCGCTCTTTTAGAGGGGGGGCAATGAACTCAGATACGCAGTATTTT

clone size: NA
D gene: NA
CDR3 length: 16
J gene: TRBJ1-4
V gene: TRBV7-8
CDR3 protein: CASSLDSRATNEKLFF
CDR3 DNA: TGTGCCAGCAGCTTAGACAGCAGAGCAACTAATGAAAAACTGTTTTTT

clone size: NA
D gene: TRBD2
CDR3 length: 17
J gene: TRBJ2-1
V gene: TRBV3-1/TRBV3-2
CDR3 protein: CASSSGLAGRSYNEQFF
CDR3 DNA: TGTGCCAGCAGCTCCGGACTAGCGGGCCGCTCCTACAATGAGCAGTTCTTC

clone size: few
D gene: TRBD2
CDR3 length: 20
J gene: TRBJ2-1
V gene: TRBV5-1
CDR3 protein: CASSPLPSGLAGGRYNEQFF
CDR3 DNA: TGCGCCAGCAGCCCGTTACCATCAGGACTAGCGGGAGGGCGGTACAATGAGCAGTTCTTC

clone size: NA
D gene: NA
CDR3 length: 16
J gene: TRBJ2-7
V gene: TRBV6-2/TRBV6-3
CDR3 protein: CASSPRGTTPRGEQYF
CDR3 DNA: TGTGCCAGCAGCCCGAGGGGGACAACCCCCCGGGGCGAGCAGTACTTC

clone size: NA
D gene: NA
CDR3 length: 13
J gene: TRBJ2-7
V gene: TRBV7-3
CDR3 protein: CASSPGLPSEQYF
CDR3 DNA: TGTGCCAGCAGCCCCGGACTTCCCTCCGAGCAGTACTTC

clone size: NA
D gene: TRBD2
CDR3 length: 15
J gene: TRBJ2-1
V gene: TRBV3-1/TRBV3-2
CDR3 protein: CASSPGAGVYNEQFF
CDR3 DNA: TGTGCCAGCAGCCCCGGGGCGGGGGTTTACAATGAGCAGTTCTTC

clone size: NA
D gene: TRBD1
CDR3 length: 14
J gene: TRBJ1-5
V gene: TRBV10-2
CDR3 protein: CASSHDRGNQPQHF
CDR3 DNA: TGCGCCAGCAGCCACGACAGGGGCAATCAGCCCCAGCATTTT

clone size: NA
D gene: TRBD1
CDR3 length: 14
J gene: TRBJ1-2
V gene: TRBV11-1
CDR3 protein: CASSPTTGGSGYTF
CDR3 DNA: TGTGCCAGCAGCCCCACGACAGGGGGGTCTGGCTACACCTTC

clone size: NA
D gene: NA
CDR3 length: 15
J gene: TRBJ2-3
V gene: TRBV3-1/TRBV3-2
CDR3 protein: CASSQRRGQADTQYF
CDR3 DNA: TGTGCCAGCAGCCAACGGCGGGGGCAGGCAGATACGCAGTATTTT

clone size: NA
D gene: TRBD1
CDR3 length: 17
J gene: TRBJ2-7
V gene: TRBV4-1
CDR3 protein: CASSSRDRYSSSYEQYF
CDR3 DNA: TGCGCCAGCAGCTCCCGGGACAGGTATTCCTCATCCTACGAGCAGTACTTC

clone size: NA
D gene: TRBD1
CDR3 length: 14
J gene: TRBJ2-7
V gene: TRBV5-4
CDR3 protein: CASSPGQGSYEQYF
CDR3 DNA: TGTGCCAGCAGCCCGGGACAGGGATCTTACGAGCAGTACTTC

clone size: NA
D gene: TRBD1
CDR3 length: 15
J gene: TRBJ1-4
V gene: TRBV18
CDR3 protein: CASSYYSTGGEKLFF
CDR3 DNA: TGTGCCAGCTCATACTACTCGACAGGGGGTGAAAAACTGTTTTTT

clone size: NA
D gene: TRBD1
CDR3 length: 13
J gene: TRBJ1-6
V gene: TRBV6-5
CDR3 protein: CASRQQGNSPLHF
CDR3 DNA: TGTGCCAGCAGGCAACAGGGGAATTCACCCCTCCACTTT

clone size: NA
D gene: NA
CDR3 length: 12
J gene: TRBJ2-7
V gene: TRBV5-1
CDR3 protein: CASSSSSYEQYF
CDR3 DNA: TGCGCCAGCAGCTCTAGTTCCTACGAGCAGTACTTC

clone size: NA
D gene: TRBD1
CDR3 length: 13
J gene: TRBJ2-5
V gene: TRBV28
CDR3 protein: CASSPGQGGTQYF
CDR3 DNA: TGTGCCAGCAGTCCTGGACAGGGAGGGACCCAGTACTTC

clone size: NA
D gene: TRBD1
CDR3 length: 14
J gene: TRBJ1-2
V gene: TRBV3-1/TRBV3-2
CDR3 protein: CASSQDRGFLGYTF
CDR3 DNA: TGTGCCAGCAGCCAGGACAGGGGATTCCTCGGCTACACCTTC

clone size: NA
D gene: TRBD1
CDR3 length: 15
J gene: TRBJ1-1
V gene: TRBV9
CDR3 protein: CASSSGQNYGSEAFF
CDR3 DNA: TGTGCCAGCAGCTCGGGACAGAATTATGGTTCTGAAGCTTTCTTT

clone size: NA
D gene: NA
CDR3 length: 14
J gene: TRBJ1-2
V gene: TRBV21-1
CDR3 protein: CASTLGTENYGYTF
CDR3 DNA: TGTGCCAGCACCCTGGGGACAGAAAACTATGGCTACACCTTC

clone size: NA
D gene: TRBD1
CDR3 length: 13
J gene: TRBJ1-1
V gene: TRBV30
CDR3 protein: CAWSEDRVTEAFF
CDR3 DNA: TGTGCCTGGAGCGAGGACAGGGTCACTGAAGCTTTCTTT

clone size: NA
D gene: NA
CDR3 length: 15
J gene: TRBJ1-3
V gene: TRBV6-5
CDR3 protein: CASRLAGASGNTIYF
CDR3 DNA: TGTGCCAGCCGCCTAGCGGGGGCCTCTGGAAACACCATATATTTT

clone size: NA
D gene: NA
CDR3 length: 20
J gene: TRBJ2-2
V gene: TRBV7-8
CDR3 protein: CASSATRPRRGGEYTGELFF
CDR3 DNA: TGTGCCAGCAGCGCGACGCGTCCCAGGCGGGGCGGAGAATACACCGGGGAGCTGTTTTTT

clone size: NA
D gene: NA
CDR3 length: 14
J gene: TRBJ1-1
V gene: TRBV19
CDR3 protein: CASTRGGTNTEAFF
CDR3 DNA: TGTGCCAGTACTAGGGGGGGGACGAACACTGAAGCTTTCTTT

clone size: NA
D gene: NA
CDR3 length: 12
J gene: TRBJ2-7
V gene: TRBV27
CDR3 protein: CASSSSSYEQYF
CDR3 DNA: TGTGCCAGCAGTTCCAGCTCCTACGAGCAGTACTTC

clone size: once
D gene: TRBD1
CDR3 length: 16
J gene: TRBJ2-2
V gene: TRBV24-1
CDR3 protein: CATSEHDRAVSGELFF
CDR3 DNA: TGTGCCACCAGTGAACACGACAGGGCGGTTTCCGGGGAGCTGTTTTTT

clone size: NA
D gene: NA
CDR3 length: 18
J gene: TRBJ1-1
V gene: TRBV7-9
CDR3 protein: CASSYRPTGGQGGTEAFF
CDR3 DNA: TGTGCCAGCAGCTATCGACCGACGGGGGGGCAGGGCGGCACTGAAGCTTTCTTT

clone size: NA
D gene: TRBD1
CDR3 length: 14
J gene: TRBJ2-7
V gene: TRBV6-5
CDR3 protein: CASSWRTGPYEQYF
CDR3 DNA: TGTGCCAGCAGTTGGAGGACAGGACCCTACGAGCAGTACTTC

clone size: NA
D gene: TRBD2
CDR3 length: 17
J gene: TRBJ2-1
V gene: TRBV30
CDR3 protein: CAWSVQASGGIYNEQFF
CDR3 DNA: TGTGCCTGGAGTGTACAGGCTAGCGGGGGGATCTACAATGAGCAGTTCTTC

clone size: once
D gene: TRBD2
CDR3 length: 18
J gene: TRBJ2-1
V gene: TRBV2
CDR3 protein: CASSAHKREAIYISEQFF
CDR3 DNA: TGTGCCAGCAGTGCCCACAAGCGGGAGGCCATCTACATTAGTGAGCAGTTCTTC

clone size: NA
D gene: NA
CDR3 length: 15
J gene: TRBJ1-6
V gene: TRBV4-3
CDR3 protein: CASSRGTAANSPLHF
CDR3 DNA: TGCGCCAGCAGCCGTGGAACAGCTGCCAATTCACCCCTCCACTTT

clone size: few
D gene: NA
CDR3 length: 15
J gene: TRBJ1-1
V gene: TRBV5-1
CDR3 protein: CASSLLQPGDTEAFF
CDR3 DNA: TGCGCCAGCAGCTTGCTGCAGCCCGGGGACACTGAAGCTTTCTTT

clone size: NA
D gene: TRBD1
CDR3 length: 15
J gene: TRBJ1-4
V gene: TRBV3-1/TRBV3-2
CDR3 protein: CASSRTGGFYEKLFF
CDR3 DNA: TGTGCCAGCAGTCGGACAGGGGGTTTTTATGAAAAACTGTTTTTT

clone size: NA
D gene: TRBD1
CDR3 length: 17
J gene: TRBJ1-3
V gene: TRBV4-3
CDR3 protein: CASSQVRQGSAGNTIYF
CDR3 DNA: TGCGCCAGCAGCCAAGTGCGACAGGGATCGGCTGGAAACACCATATATTTT

clone size: NA
D gene: NA
CDR3 length: 16
J gene: TRBJ2-6
V gene: TRBV7-3
CDR3 protein: CASSFTGSAGANVLTF
CDR3 DNA: TGTGCCAGCAGCTTCACAGGGTCCGCTGGGGCCAACGTCCTGACTTTC